The following is a T cell receptor beta chain sequence with its context. This sample was taken from a study of blood T cell repertoires in COVID-19. As for the study in general: Sites in the United States, Italy and Spain provided acute and convalescent COVID-19 samples. T cells, B-cell-depleted T cells, or PBMCs supplied cDNA or gDNA.

In the source study's methods: Researchers report that nucleated cell counts were estimated from reference gene primer amplification. Clones were read by immunoSEQ multiplex PCR, and TCRdb kept only the in-frame ones, dropping some. Clone size and V and J calls were adopted from that table, with D and trimming inferred from the DNA. Altogether over 150,000 clones are present, about 79% being singletons, with the ten largest covering approximately 13%. The germline CDR1 and CDR2 sequences are LGHDT and YNNKEL (reference sequence). The CDR3 runs 14 residues. Trimming at V came to 4 bases and at J to 7 bases, leaving 4 bases not matched to a gene.

The V and J genes are TRBV3-1 (or the pseudogene TRBV3-2) and TRBJ1-5; 10 bases agree with TRBD1. The TCR comes from a human donor in a cohort sampled during active COVID-19. The sequencing input was peripheral blood. The CDR3 sequence is CASSRTGGGQPQHF. In DNA, the CDR3 is TGTGCCAGCAGCCGGACAGGGGGAGGCCAGCCCCAGCATTTT.